The 25 T cell receptor beta chains below were found in one sample sequenced in a study of blood T cells in healthy people across ages. Through a sample-barcoded 5' primer and a J-beta primer mix, a second PCR was run for roughly 6 to 12 cycles. TCRdb itself ran the 5' RACE reads through MiXCR, one entry per CDR3 protein. This table has about a million distinct CDR3 sequences, roughly half appearing once. Sequencing used blood. These receptors were collected from a woman aged 60-70 years in good health.

The chain employs TRBV29-1 and TRBJ2-1; no clear D. This CDR3 is 12 amino acids long. The ends were cut back, 5 bases at V and 9 bases at J, with 14 bases in the middle. CDR1 and CDR2 (germline): SQVTM, ANQGSEA. CDR3 sequence reads: CSVPSILVEQFF. CDR3 DNA: TGCAGCGTTCCCTCCATTCTGGTTGAGCAGTTCTTC.

This clonotype was observed a few times. The V call is TRBV7-2, the J call TRBJ1-6, with D possibly being TRBD1 (5 bases). Germline V gene data show CDR1 as SGHTA and CDR2 as FQGNSA. CDR3 length equals 15 residues. Trimming took 0 bases from V and 8 from J, leaving 11 bases between them. The DNA of the CDR3 is TGTGCCAGCAGCTTAGCGGGGGACCGCGATTCACCCCTCCACTTT. Its translation: CASSLAGDRDSPLHF.

This clonotype showed up just once. The chain carries TRBV4-1 and TRBJ2-7, with TRBD1 as a possible D gene (6 bases). The V and J ends lost 5 bases and 2 bases respectively, with 16 bases between them. Germline V gene data show CDR1 as MGHRA and CDR2 as YSYEKL. This CDR3 comprises 15 residues. The CDR3 region has the DNA TGCGCCAGCAGCTACCCCGGACAGCGAACCTACGAGCAGTACTTC. Translated: CASSYPGQRTYEQYF.

The sample holds a few counts of this clonotype. The chain combines TRBV7-2 with TRBJ2-7, with 9 bases lining up with TRBD1. Looked up from germline, CDR1 is SGHTA and CDR2 is FQGNSA. There are 12 residues in the CDR3. Trimming removed 5 bases from V and 6 bases from J; junction bases left unmatched: 2. CDR3 nucleotide sequence: TGTGCCAGCAGCAGACAGGGGGTCGAGCAGTACTTC. Translation: CASSRQGVEQYF.

This clonotype was seen only once. The V gene is TRBV7-9, the J gene TRBJ1-2; TRBD1 matches at 10 bases. From germline, CDR1 is SEHNR and CDR2 FQNEAQ (reference sequence). This CDR3 is 15 amino acids long. After removal of 1 base from V and 6 bases from J, the junction contained 5 bases not matched to a gene. DNA for the CDR3: TGTGCCAGCAGCTTAGGGGACAGGGGAATGGATGGCTACACCTTC. It codes for CASSLGDRGMDGYTF.

The chain has TRBV6-5 and TRBJ1-5, with a tentative D call TRBD1 (6 bases). The CDR3 length is 15 residues. The germline V gene encodes CDR1 MNHEY and CDR2 SVGAGI. Trimming pared 8 bases from V and 6 bases from J, leaving 20 bases between. The CDR3 bases are TGTGCCAGCGATCCCGGAAGGACAGTTTCTCAGCCCCAGCATTTT. It translates to CASDPGRTVSQPQHF.

The V call is TRBV10-3, the J call TRBJ1-2, with D tentatively TRBD1 (6 bases). The CDR3 has 12 residues. Germline CDR1 is ENHRY and CDR2 is SYGVKD. The V gene lost 10 bases and the J gene lost 7 bases, with 16 bases spanning the gap. CDR3 DNA: TGTGCCACCTCGCAGGGGCAAGGTGGCTACACCTTC. Protein product: CATSQGQGGYTF.

The chain recombines TRBV12-3 or TRBV12-4 with TRBJ2-1; D is undetermined. CDR3 length equals 11 residues. V lost 6 bases, J lost 8 bases, and 8 bases lay in between. This CDR3 is CASRARDEQFF. The CDR3 DNA reads TGTGCCAGCAGAGCTCGCGATGAGCAGTTCTTC.

This clonotype was recorded many times. The chain is built from TRBV29-1 and TRBJ2-7; 9 bases are shared with TRBD2. CDR1 SQVTM and CDR2 ANQGSEA come from the germline V gene. The CDR3 runs to 13 residues. V lost 6 bases to trimming and J lost 3 bases; unmatched junction nucleotides: 6. CDR3 in amino acids: CSVRSGSSYEQYF. Here the CDR3 DNA reads TGCAGCGTCCGTAGCGGGAGCAGCTACGAGCAGTACTTC.

This sequence joins TRBV19 and TRBJ2-3; 7 bases are shared with TRBD2. The CDR3 has 15 amino acids. The ends lost 5 bases at V and 2 bases at J; junction bases unmatched: 7. Germline V lookup: CDR1 LNHDA, CDR2 SQIVND (reference sequence). The CDR3 protein is CASSLKLAFTDTQYF. The DNA of the CDR3 is TGTGCCAGTAGTCTTAAACTAGCGTTCACAGATACGCAGTATTTT.

CDR3 region: CASRQDRNEQYF. The CDR3 DNA reads as TGTGCCAGCAGACAGGACAGGAACGAGCAGTACTTC. The genes are TRBV5-4 and TRBJ2-7; TRBD1 aligns across 7 bases. CDR3 length: 12 amino acids. Germline-derived CDR1 and CDR2 are SGHNT and YYREEE (reference sequence). J lost 5 bases, V lost 5 bases, and 4 bases had no gene match.

The V and J genes are TRBV5-1 and TRBJ2-7, with D hard to call. The CDR3 length is 14 residues. With 0 bases removed from V and 2 bases from J, the gap between germline ends came to 9 bases. Per the germline V gene, CDR1 is SGHRS and CDR2 is YFSETQ. CDR3 DNA: TGCGCCAGCAGCTTGGACCGAGCTACCTACGAGCAGTACTTC. It translates to CASSLDRATYEQYF.

V gene TRBV7-9 combines with J gene TRBJ1-1; D uncertain. The CDR3 is 13 amino acids. The germline V gene has CDR1 SEHNR and CDR2 FQNEAQ (reference sequence). Trimming shortened V by 5 bases and J by 1 base, and 8 bases separated the two germline ends. The CDR3: CASSRAANTEAFF. CDR3 bases: TGTGCCAGCAGCCGCGCGGCGAACACTGAAGCTTTCTTT.

This clonotype appeared a few times. The chain is built from TRBV4-1 and TRBJ2-7; either TRBD1 or TRBD2 may fit D (5 bases each). Germline V gene sequence: CDR1 MGHRA, CDR2 YSYEKL. With 2 bases removed from V and 2 bases from J, the gap between germline ends came to 16 bases. There are 16 residues in the CDR3. The CDR3 spells CASSQSPTGPPYEQYF. The CDR3 DNA follows: TGCGCCAGCAGCCAAAGCCCCACGGGACCGCCCTACGAGCAGTACTTC.

In the case of this clonotype: The junction and the germline gene differ at one end; a read error may be behind it. The chain employs TRBV27 and TRBJ2-3; D unresolved. This CDR3 is built from 14 residues. Germline CDR1 and CDR2: MNHEY and SMNVEV (reference sequence). CDR3 residues: CASSVSILWDTQYF. In nucleotides, the CDR3 is TGTGCCAGCAGTGTATCGATATTATGGGATACGCAGTATTTT.

This clonotype was recorded a few times. The chain joins TRBV20-1 to TRBJ2-6; D is unclear. The CDR3 sequence is 14 residues long. V lost 2 bases and J 2 bases, leaving 7 bases between the germline ends. Per germline, CDR1 DFQATT and CDR2 SNEGSKA (reference sequence). CDR3 sequence (DNA): TGCAGTGCTAGATTGCGAACTGGGGCCAACGTCCTGACTTTC. Residues: CSARLRTGANVLTF.

This clonotype was observed a few times. The V gene is TRBV9, the J gene TRBJ2-3; 10 bases align to TRBD1. This CDR3 is built from 15 residues. In germline, CDR1 is SGDLS, CDR2 YYNGEE. V was clipped by 5 bases and J by 1 base; unmatched bases: 4. CDR3 residues: CASRSGTGGTDTQYF. The CDR3 DNA is TGTGCCAGCAGGTCCGGGACAGGGGGCACAGATACGCAGTATTTT.

The CDR3 loop reads CASSVPGLTEAFF. The CDR3 bases are TGTGCCAGCAGTGTCCCGGGCCTCACTGAAGCTTTCTTT. The chain carries TRBV28 and TRBJ1-1, with D unclear. Trimming cost V 5 bases and J 4 bases, with 11 bases left between them. Germline V gene lookup returns CDR1 MDHEN and CDR2 SYDVKM. The CDR3 has 13 amino acids.

The chain employs TRBV6-5 and TRBJ2-6; D not resolved. Germline CDR1 is MNHEY and CDR2 is SVGAGI. V lost 2 bases and J 0 bases, leaving 8 bases between the germline ends. The CDR3 is 16 amino acids. In DNA form, the CDR3 reads TGTGCCAGCAGTTACCTCAAGACCTCTGGGGCCAACGTCCTGACTTTC. As protein: CASSYLKTSGANVLTF.

The J gene is TRBJ2-5, the V gene TRBV7-8; D possibly corresponds to TRBD2 (7 bases). Germline V gene data show CDR1 as SGHVS and CDR2 as FQNEAQ. Trimming left V 4 bases short and J 11 bases short, with 20 bases between. The CDR3 loop spans 14 amino acids. CDR3 in DNA: TGTGCCAGCAGCTCCCTGTCGGGGGGCAATGAGCAGTACTTC. It specifies CASSSLSGGNEQYF.

The chain is built from TRBV29-1 and TRBJ2-5; no reliable D call. Per germline, CDR1 SQVTM and CDR2 ANQGSEA. This CDR3 is 13 amino acids long. The V end was cut by 5 bases, the J end by 5 bases, with 15 bases between. The CDR3, as DNA: TGCAGCGTTTTCCACTACGACGGGGAGACCCAGTACTTC. This translates into CSVFHYDGETQYF.

This clonotype was observed a single time. The DNA of the CDR3 is TGCGCCAGCAGCCCCCGGGCGGGAGACACAGATACGCAGTATTTT. Amino acid sequence: CASSPRAGDTDTQYF. The chain couples TRBV5-1 to TRBJ2-3, with 7 bases fitting TRBD2. The CDR3 length is 15 residues. V shed 4 bases and J 2 bases; nucleotides not matched to a gene: 7. The germline CDR1 and CDR2 sequences are SGHRS and YFSETQ. The variable domain in full, completed from reference TRBV5-1 and TRBJ2-3, reads KAGVTQTPRYLIKTRGQQVTLSCSPISGHRSVSWYQQTPGQGLQFLFEYFSETQRNKGNFPGRFSGRQFSNSRSEMNVSTLELGDSALYLCASSPRAGDTDTQYFGPGTRLTVL.

The rearrangement links TRBV28 to TRBJ1-1; 8 bases are a match to TRBD1. Germline V gene lookup returns CDR1 MDHEN and CDR2 SYDVKM. V shed 7 bases and J 5 bases; nucleotides not matched to a gene: 9. The CDR3 contains 14 residues. The CDR3: CASTAGGLATEAFF. The CDR3 DNA reads as TGTGCCAGCACTGCAGGGGGCCTGGCGACTGAAGCTTTCTTT.

The V call is TRBV20-1, the J call TRBJ2-3, with D maybe TRBD1 (6 bases). Trimming took off 7 bases at V and 0 bases at J, with 11 bases between the two ends. Germline V CDR1 and CDR2: DFQATT, SNEGSKA (reference sequence). CDR3 size: 13 residues. CDR3 residues: CSDRTGSTDTQYF. CDR3 coding DNA: TGCAGTGACCGAACAGGGAGCACAGATACGCAGTATTTT.

The chain uses TRBV7-9 and TRBJ2-3; D is unclear. Trimming took 2 bases from V and 2 from J, leaving 11 bases between them. CDR1 and CDR2 from the germline V gene are SEHNR and FQNEAQ (reference sequence). The CDR3 length is 15 residues. The CDR3 sequence is CASSLNGVPTDTQYF. The DNA for the CDR3 is TGTGCCAGCAGCTTAAATGGGGTCCCCACAGATACGCAGTATTTT. The whole variable domain, remainder taken from reference TRBV7-9 and TRBJ2-3, is DTGVSQNPRHKITKRGQNVTFRCDPISEHNRLYWYRQTLGQGPEFLTYFQNEAQLEKSRLLSDRFSAERPKGSFSTLEIQRTEQGDSAMYLCASSLNGVPTDTQYFGPGTRLTVL.